This passage covers 16 T cell receptor beta chains from one sample sequenced in a study of prognosis after radiotherapy for stage I lung cancer. Multiplex PCR, run in two rounds, amplified TCR beta CDR3 from genomic DNA. First-round PCR, the initial amplification, used primers specific to each TRBV and TRBJ gene. TCRdb passed the multiplex PCR reads through MiXCR, listing each CDR3 protein once. This table holds around 20,000 distinct CDR3 sequences, approximately 50% found once. The specimen comprised PBMCs, sampled before or after stereotactic body radiation therapy (not recorded which). Source of these receptors: a donor of 50 years or more with non-small cell lung cancer.

This clonotype is termed medium-sized (0.01 to 0.1%). V gene TRBV3-1 combines with J gene TRBJ1-2; D not certain. The CDR3 consists of 13 residues. V lost 0 bases to trimming and J lost 8 bases, with 10 bases between them. The germline gives CDR1 LGHDT, CDR2 YNNKEL (reference sequence). The CDR3 protein is CASSQESALGYTF. The DNA for the CDR3 is TGTGCCAGCAGCCAAGAGTCCGCGTTGGGCTACACCTTC.

This clonotype is judged medium-sized. The chain links TRBV27 to TRBJ1-2; possible D gene TRBD1, 6 bases. CDR1 MNHEY and CDR2 SMNVEV come from the germline V gene (reference sequence). CDR3 length equals 13 residues. The V end was cut by 5 bases, the J end by 4 bases, with 11 bases between. Here the CDR3 reads CASSPLDSYGYTF. CDR3 sequence (DNA): TGTGCCAGCAGTCCCCTGGACAGCTATGGCTACACCTTC.

The CDR3 DNA reads TGTGCCAGCTCGGGACAGTTAAGGGATGAGCAGTTCTTC. This sequence encodes CASSGQLRDEQFF. V is TRBV6-2 or TRBV6-3 and J is TRBJ2-1, with TRBD1 matching over 7 bases. Germline assignment: CDR1 MNHEY and CDR2 SVGEGT. Unmatched junction bases numbered 9, after V lost 8 bases and J lost 8 bases. CDR3 length equals 13 residues.

The CDR3 coding sequence is TGTGCCAGCAGTTGGACTAGCGCCTACGAGCAGTACTTC. The encoded protein is CASSWTSAYEQYF. The chain links TRBV6-5 to TRBJ2-7, with 9 bases identical to TRBD2. CDR1 and CDR2 from the germline V gene are MNHEY and SVGAGI. The CDR3 has 13 amino acids. The V segment lost 4 bases and the J segment 2 bases; nucleotides outside the gene matches: 0.

This clonotype is classed as medium-sized. The chain joins TRBV20-1 to TRBJ2-3, with 12 bases that match TRBD1. Trimming at V came to 6 bases and at J to 5 bases, leaving 6 bases not matched to a gene. Germline V gives CDR1 DFQATT, CDR2 SNEGSKA (reference sequence). The CDR3 consists of 14 residues. The CDR3 sequence: CSAWDRGQGDTQYF. The CDR3 DNA reads as TGCAGTGCCTGGGACAGGGGGCAGGGAGATACGCAGTATTTT.

With respect to this clonotype: Because the CDR3 is missing its conserved closing phenylalanine or tryptophan, this is likely a read error. The chain combines TRBV6-5 with TRBJ1-6; D unclear. Per the germline V gene, CDR1 is MNHEY and CDR2 is SVGAGI. This CDR3 spans 16 amino acids. Trimming shortened V by 0 bases and J by 4 bases, and 10 bases separated the two germline ends. CDR3 DNA sequence: TGTGCCAGCAGTTACTCGAAGGCAAAGTATAATTCACCCCTCCACCTT. Translated, it gives CASSYSKAKYNSPLHL.

Note on this clonotype: An end of the junction does not agree with germline; a read error may underlie this. The chain recombines TRBV5-1 with TRBJ2-3; unclear D gene. Looked up from germline, CDR1 is SGHRS and CDR2 is YFSETQ. The CDR3 has 15 amino acids. The CDR3 region has the DNA TGTGCCAGCAGATTGGCAGACCTTATTGGGGATACGCAGTATTTT. Its translation is CASRLADLIGDTQYF.

This clonotype ranks as medium-sized. The chain links TRBV30 to TRBJ1-3; D remains ambiguous. V lost 1 base to trimming and J lost 4 bases, with 8 bases between them. The length of the CDR3 is 13 residues. Germline CDR1 is GTSNPN and CDR2 is SVGIG (reference sequence). The CDR3 DNA is TGTGCCTGGAGTGATATGACCGGAAACACCATATATTTT. As protein: CAWSDMTGNTIYF.

About this clonotype: This likely came from a read error, as a far larger clone is one base away. The chain is built from TRBV6-4 and TRBJ2-3, with 12 bases aligning to TRBD2. The germline CDR1 and CDR2 sequences are MRHNA and SNTAGT. Trimming took 10 bases from V and 4 from J; bases not matched to a gene: 6. This CDR3 is 14 amino acids long. The DNA for the CDR3 is TGTGCCATCCATACTAGCGGGAGGTCAGATACGCAGTATTTT. Translated, it gives CAIHTSGRSDTQYF.

The rearrangement uses TRBV11-3 and TRBJ1-1; no definite D call. Per the germline V gene, CDR1 is SGHNT and CDR2 is YENEEA. V lost 6 bases and J 3 bases, leaving 14 bases between the germline ends. The CDR3 loop spans 14 amino acids. CDR3 bases: TGTGCCAGCAGTCAGCCCCACAGATACACTGAAGCTTTCTTT. It codes for CASSQPHRYTEAFF.

CDR3 sequence reads: CSASLRGADTQYF. For the CDR3, the DNA is TGCAGTGCTAGCTTAAGGGGAGCGGATACGCAGTATTTT. The chain uses TRBV20-1 and TRBJ2-3, with D perhaps TRBD1 or TRBD2 (5 bases each). V was pared by 3 bases and J by 6 bases, with 13 bases between. Germline values: CDR1 DFQATT, CDR2 SNEGSKA (reference sequence). This CDR3 region has 13 residues.

About this clonotype: Given a much more abundant clone one base away, this may be a read error. J is TRBJ1-1 and V is TRBV4-1; no clear D. Germline values: CDR1 MGHRA, CDR2 YSYEKL. The CDR3 contains 15 residues. V was trimmed by 7 bases and J by 4 bases, leaving 19 bases between them. For the CDR3, the DNA is TGCGCCAGCATCAAGGGCAGGATGAGGTCCACTGAAGCTTTCTTT. Amino acid sequence: CASIKGRMRSTEAFF.

V is TRBV6-5 and J is TRBJ2-1; the D gene is possibly TRBD2 (5 bases). The CDR3 has 15 amino acids. Trimming took off 4 bases at V and 4 bases at J, with 14 bases between the two ends. Germline values: CDR1 MNHEY, CDR2 SVGAGI. In DNA form, the CDR3 reads TGTGCCAGCAGTTCCTTGGGCAGCGGTTACAATGAGCAGTTCTTC. This codes for CASSSLGSGYNEQFF.

The CDR3 DNA follows: TGTGCCAGCAGCTTAGACACTAGCGGGAGTTACGAGCAGTACTTC. Translation gives CASSLDTSGSYEQYF. The chain links TRBV7-9 to TRBJ2-7; TRBD2 matches at 11 bases. The CDR3 sequence is 15 residues long. Losses at the gene ends were 1 base for V and 4 bases for J; bases not matched to a gene: 3. The V gene's germline CDR1 is SEHNR and CDR2 FQNEAQ (reference sequence).

The rearrangement joins TRBV6-1 to TRBJ2-1, with a tentative D call TRBD1 (5 bases). Between the trimmed V and J ends, which lost 7 bases and 6 bases, there was a span of 22 bases. The CDR3 totals 16 residues. In germline, CDR1 is MNHNS, CDR2 SASEGT. The CDR3 DNA is TGTGCCAGCATTGGATCAAGGTTGACAGTGGTCAATGAGCAGTTCTTC. This gives the protein CASIGSRLTVVNEQFF.

This clonotype was counted many times. The V call is TRBV6-1, the J call TRBJ1-1, with D hard to call. Germline lookup yields CDR1 MNHNS and CDR2 SASEGT. V lost 6 bases and J lost 2, with 22 bases in between. This CDR3 spans 17 amino acids. DNA for the CDR3: TGTGCCAGCAGACGCCGGGCCCTACGGGAGAGTAACACTGAAGCTTTCTTT. It is translated as CASRRRALRESNTEAFF.